These T cell receptor beta chains were read from a single sample in a study of T cell changes during pregnancy in multiple sclerosis. Measured with immunoSEQ multiplex PCR; TCRdb has only the in-frame clones, and not every one. The data show 40,000 to 55,000 clones, 80% to 95% seen once. Sequencing was performed on CD8+ T cells from peripheral blood mononuclear cells, taken in the second trimester of pregnancy. The source is a female donor with multiple sclerosis, enrolled in a pregnancy study. The CDR3 runs from the conserved cysteine through the conserved F or W. Each record gives: clone size, V gene, D gene, J gene, CDR3 DNA, CDR3 protein. The D gene is left open where the match is weak. Size is stated for part of the rows, as once, few or many counts, or as a class when the clone is expanded.

>once|TRBV11-3|TRBD2|TRBJ2-1
TGTGCCAGCAGCTTAGAGTCTAGCGGGGGGCTCCCCTACAATGAGCAGTTCTTC
CASSLESSGGLPYNEQFF
>.|TRBV19|.|TRBJ2-1
TGTGCCAGTAGTTACGCGTCAACCTACAATGAGCAGTTCTTC
CASSYASTYNEQFF
>.|TRBV21-1|.|TRBJ1-2
TGTGCCAGCTCAGGGGATGGCTACACCTTC
CASSGDGYTF
>.|TRBV11-2|.|TRBJ2-7
TGTGCCAGCAGCGCCCAAGGGGCCTCCTCCACCTACGAGCAGTACTTC
CASSAQGASSTYEQYF
>.|TRBV6-1|.|TRBJ2-1
TGTGCCAGCAGTCTAGCCTACAATGAGCAGTTCTTC
CASSLAYNEQFF
>.|TRBV9|TRBD2|TRBJ2-5
TGTGCCAGCAGCGTGACTAGCGGGGGGCCGCGGGAGACCCAGTACTTC
CASSVTSGGPRETQYF
>.|TRBV15|.|TRBJ1-1
TGTGCCACCAGCGACGAGGAGATCACTGAAGCTTTCTTT
CATSDEEITEAFF
>.|TRBV10-3|TRBD2|TRBJ2-3
TGTGCCATCAGCTCGACCACTAGCGGGGTACGCACAGATACGCAGTATTTT
CAISSTTSGVRTDTQYF
>.|TRBV28|TRBD1|TRBJ2-7
TGTGCCAGCAGTTTATGGGGACAGGGGTCCTACGAGCAGTACTTC
CASSLWGQGSYEQYF
>.|TRBV9|TRBD2|TRBJ2-1
TGTGCCAGCAGCGTCCGGGACTACAACTACAATGAGCAGTTCTTC
CASSVRDYNYNEQFF
>.|TRBV19|.|TRBJ1-1
TGTGCCAGTAGTACCCAGGAAAACACTGAAGCTTTCTTT
CASSTQENTEAFF
>.|TRBV6-4|TRBD1|TRBJ1-2
TGTGCCAGCAGTGAAAACGAACAGGGGAACTATGGCTACACCTTC
CASSENEQGNYGYTF
>.|TRBV18|.|TRBJ1-6
TGTGCCAGCTCACCTAAGACAGCGAGCTCCTATAATTCACCCCTCCACTTT
CASSPKTASSYNSPLHF
>.|TRBV27|.|TRBJ2-7
TGTGCCAGCAGCCCGGGGATCGCGTCCTACGAGCAGTACTTC
CASSPGIASYEQYF
>.|TRBV4-2|.|TRBJ2-3
TGTGCCAGCAGCCAAGGGGTGGGGGGGCCAACAGATACGCAGTATTTT
CASSQGVGGPTDTQYF
>.|TRBV6-5|.|TRBJ1-5
TGTGCCAGCAGTTACTCGAGCGGGGGGAGCAATCAGCCCCAGCATTTT
CASSYSSGGSNQPQHF